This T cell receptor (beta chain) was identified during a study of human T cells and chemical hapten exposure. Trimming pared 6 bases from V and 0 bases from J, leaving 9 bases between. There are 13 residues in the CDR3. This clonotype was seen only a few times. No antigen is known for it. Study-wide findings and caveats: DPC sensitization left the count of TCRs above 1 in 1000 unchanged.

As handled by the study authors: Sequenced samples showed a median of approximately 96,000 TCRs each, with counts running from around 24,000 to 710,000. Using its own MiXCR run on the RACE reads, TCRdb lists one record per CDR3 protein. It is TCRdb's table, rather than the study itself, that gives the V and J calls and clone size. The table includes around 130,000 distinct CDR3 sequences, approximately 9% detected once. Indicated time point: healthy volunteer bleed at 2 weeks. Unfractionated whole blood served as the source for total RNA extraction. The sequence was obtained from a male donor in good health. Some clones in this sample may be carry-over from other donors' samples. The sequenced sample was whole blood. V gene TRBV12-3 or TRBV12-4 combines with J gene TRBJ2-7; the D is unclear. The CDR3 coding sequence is TGTGCCAGCAGGAGAACACCCTCCTACGAGCAGTACTTC. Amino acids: CASRRTPSYEQYF.